This T cell receptor (beta chain) originates from a study of T cell repertoires in cytomegalovirus infection. Looking at the study overall: The public TCR beta signatures pointed to both CMV infection and matching HLA type.

MiXCR, run by TCRdb on the reads, gives a single entry per CDR3 protein. The data show approximately 630,000 distinct CDR3 sequences, less than 25% seen once. This clonotype was seen many times. This CDR3 spans 13 amino acids. J was trimmed by 9 bases and V by 1 base; bases with no gene match: 2. CDR1 SGHVS and CDR2 FQNEAQ come from the germline V gene. The source is a human donor in good health (CMV status not recorded). Some clones in this sample may be carry-over from other donors' samples. This sequence joins TRBV7-8 and TRBJ2-1; 8 bases map to TRBD1. Source material: CD8+ T cells from PBMCs. The CDR3 DNA reads as TGTGCCAGCAGCTTAGTCAGGGGGCGTGAGCAGTTCTTC. It codes for CASSLVRGREQFF.